This T cell receptor beta chain was sequenced during a study of T-cell memory formation after mild COVID-19. Study-wide findings and caveats: Among CD4+ contracting clones, most were CM and EM, and CD8+ ones EMRA.

Via MiXCR, TCRdb re-called the 5' RACE reads, giving one row per CDR3 protein. This table holds about 420,000 distinct CDR3 sequences, less than 25% found once. The CDR3 is 13 residues long. Per germline, CDR1 SQVTM and CDR2 ANQGSEA. V lost 6 bases to trimming and J lost 6 bases, with 17 bases between them. This clonotype was detected a few times. Its antigen is unidentified. The receptor's source is an adult woman who had mild COVID-19 (a few samples of this study predate the infection). Cell type and time point are not known. Specimen: PBMCs or a T cell subset sorted from them (not recorded which). J is TRBJ1-2 and V is TRBV29-1; weak D call: TRBD1 (6 bases). Here the CDR3 reads CSVENQGRDGYTF. Written as DNA, the CDR3 is TGCAGCGTGGAAAATCAGGGGCGAGATGGCTACACCTTC.